The clone carrying this T cell receptor beta chain was observed at least ten times. The data derive from a study of identical twins. TCRdb processed the 5' RACE reads anew with MiXCR; each CDR3 protein has one entry. The sample lists around 300,000 distinct CDR3 sequences, under 9% seen once, with about 2.1% in the top ten. J gave up 8 bases and V 1 base, and 4 bases lay outside the gene matches. The CDR3 runs 14 residues. Per germline, CDR1 MGHRA and CDR2 YSYEKL. These data were also filed under a second study, of yellow fever vaccine responses in identical twins.

The chain employs TRBV4-1 and TRBJ2-1; 8 nucleotides match TRBD2. Input material: memory (CD45RO+) T cells sorted from blood. The TCR originated in a woman aged 18-35 years in good health. The DNA for the CDR3 is TGCGCCAGCAGCCAAGGGACTAGCTTCTATGAGCAGTTCTTC. It codes for CASSQGTSFYEQFF.